These 2 T cell receptor beta chains were sequenced from one sample in a study of T cell clonotyping in hematopoietic cell transplantation. Generated by immunoSEQ multiplex PCR, the TCRdb table keeps only in-frame clones and is missing some. The sample gives some 49,000 clones, around 84% of which show up once; about 5.6% is in the top ten. The time point denotes: recipient sample about 28 days before transplant, after cytoreduction. Sequences were derived from peripheral blood mononuclear cells, sampled before stem cell transplant. These receptors originate from a man between 60 and 70 years old with biphenotypic leukemia. Some clones in this sample may be carry-over from other donors' samples.

The V and J genes are TRBV2 and TRBJ2-7, with D unclear. Trimming stripped 5 bases from V and 7 bases from J, with 9 bases between. Germline V gene data show CDR1 as SNHLY and CDR2 as FYNNEI. The CDR3 has 11 amino acids. The CDR3 is CASSTNLEQYF. CDR3 coding DNA: TGTGCCAGCAGTACAAACCTGGAGCAGTACTTC. Together with reference TRBV2 and TRBJ2-7, the CDR3 gives the full variable domain: EPEVTQTPSHQVTQMGQEVILRCVPISNHLYFYWYRQILGQKVEFLVSFYNNEISEKSEIFDDQFSVERPDGSNFTLKIRSTKLEDSAMYFCASSTNLEQYFGPGTRLTVT.

This chain connects TRBV19 to TRBJ1-4, with TRBD1 matching 7 bases. V shed 6 bases and J 8 bases; nucleotides not matched to a gene: 6. The CDR3 is 13 amino acids. Per the germline V gene, CDR1 is LNHDA and CDR2 is SQIVND (reference sequence). The CDR3 spells CASSRDSEEKLFF. The CDR3, as DNA: TGTGCCAGTAGCCGGGACAGCGAGGAAAAACTGTTTTTT.